One sample yielded the 4 T cell receptor beta chains listed below, sequenced in a study of blood T cell repertoires in COVID-19 (dated by TCRdb to 2019 to 2021). Receptor libraries were prepared by the immunoSEQ multiplex PCR assay. TCRdb provides this immuneACCESS table in a form limited to in-frame rearrangements. Some clones are lacking; in checked studies, under half of them reflect an unresolved V gene, and why the rest are absent is not known. In this sample the table shows about 86,000 clones, over 80% of which occur a single time. In total, the top ten clones hold approximately 34% of the sample. Input material: peripheral blood. These receptors were taken from a woman aged 80 or over with active or convalescent COVID-19.

This sequence joins TRBV7-9 and TRBJ2-3, with 12 bases aligning to TRBD2. Germline loops: CDR1 SEHNR, CDR2 FQNEAQ (reference sequence). V dropped 1 base and J dropped 0; count of bases not matched to a gene: 2. CDR3 size: 17 residues. CDR3 in DNA: TGTGCCAGCAGCTTAGGGACTAGCGGGGCTAGCACAGATACGCAGTATTTT. This codes for CASSLGTSGASTDTQYF.

The rearrangement joins TRBV19 to TRBJ2-1, with 8 bases aligning to TRBD2. Germline trimming cut 1 base from V and 3 bases from J; bases unmatched to any gene: 2. This CDR3 contains 15 residues. The V gene's germline CDR1 is LNHDA and CDR2 SQIVND (reference sequence). In DNA form, the CDR3 reads TGTGCCAGTAGTATAGGGAGCGGGGGCTACAATGAGCAGTTCTTC. Protein product: CASSIGSGGYNEQFF.

This clone has a single count. The chain recombines TRBV7-9 with TRBJ2-1, with D uncertain. The V end was cut by 5 bases, the J end by 5 bases, with 19 bases between. The CDR3 totals 16 residues. CDR1 SEHNR and CDR2 FQNEAQ come from the germline V gene (reference sequence). The CDR3 loop reads CASSKSPAGHHNEQFF. The CDR3 nucleotides are TGTGCCAGCAGCAAAAGCCCAGCAGGCCACCACAATGAGCAGTTCTTC. Based on the CDR3 plus reference TRBV7-9 and TRBJ2-1, the full variable domain is DTGVSQNPRHKITKRGQNVTFRCDPISEHNRLYWYRQTLGQGPEFLTYFQNEAQLEKSRLLSDRFSAERPKGSFSTLEIQRTEQGDSAMYLCASSKSPAGHHNEQFFGPGTRLTVL.

V gene TRBV5-1 combines with J gene TRBJ1-4; 7 nucleotides agree with TRBD1. The CDR3 spans 15 residues. Germline CDR1 is SGHRS and CDR2 is YFSETQ. J was trimmed by 6 bases and V by 4 bases; bases with no gene match: 9. CDR3 sequence (DNA): TGCGCCAGCAGCCGGTCGACAGGGTCTTATGAAAAACTGTTTTTT. Its protein is CASSRSTGSYEKLFF.